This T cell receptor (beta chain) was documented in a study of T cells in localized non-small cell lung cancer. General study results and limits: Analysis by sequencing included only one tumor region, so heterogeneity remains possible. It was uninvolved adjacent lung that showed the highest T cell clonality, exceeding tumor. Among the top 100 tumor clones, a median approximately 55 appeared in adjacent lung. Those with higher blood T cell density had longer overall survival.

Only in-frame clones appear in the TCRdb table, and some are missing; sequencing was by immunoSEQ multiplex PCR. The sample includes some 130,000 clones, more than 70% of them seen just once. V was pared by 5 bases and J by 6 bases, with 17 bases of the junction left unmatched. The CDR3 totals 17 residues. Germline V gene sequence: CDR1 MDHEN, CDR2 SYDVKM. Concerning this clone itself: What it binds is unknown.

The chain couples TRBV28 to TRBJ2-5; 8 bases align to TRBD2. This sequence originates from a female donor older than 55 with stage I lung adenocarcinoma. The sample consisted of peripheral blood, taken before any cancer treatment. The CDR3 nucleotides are TGTGCCAGCAGTCTCACTAGCGGTTCTGGCGCAAAGAAGACCCAGTACTTC. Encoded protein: CASSLTSGSGAKKTQYF.